This T cell receptor (beta chain) was recorded in a study of identical twins. Points from the study as a whole: Alpha sequences that were out-of-frame and twin-shared showed an excess of low generation probability. Memory repertoires showed no such pattern, whereas abundant cord blood beta clonotypes carried fewer insertions.

The V end was cut by 4 bases, the J end by 4 bases, with 11 bases between. The CDR3 totals 15 residues. Germline V CDR1 and CDR2: MDHEN, SYDVKM. Ten or more counts support this clonotype. The antigen remains unidentified. TCRdb used MiXCR to reprocess the 5' RACE reads, holding one entry per CDR3 protein. The table has 550,000 to 800,000 distinct CDR3 sequences, about 7.1% seen once. This sample also appeared in a second study, on yellow fever vaccine responses in identical twins.

The chain uses TRBV28 and TRBJ2-6; D not resolved. Sequencing used PBMCs. The receptor's source is a young woman in good health. The CDR3 protein is CASSYHGYGANVLTF. The CDR3 nucleotides are TGTGCCAGCAGTTATCACGGGTACGGGGCCAACGTCCTGACTTTC.